A single sample is the source of the 4 T cell receptor beta chains below, sequenced in a study of T cell responses to AZD1222 COVID-19 vaccine. The data were produced by immunoSEQ multiplex PCR, yet TCRdb's version contains in-frame clones alone and is incomplete. The sample has more than 110,000 clones, approximately 85% seen once. The sequencing used peripheral blood, collected on day 0 of AZD1222 vaccination. All receptors derive from an adult in good health.

The table lists this clone with a count of one. The rearrangement uses TRBV6-5 and TRBJ2-2, with D maybe TRBD2 (5 bases). The CDR3 has 14 amino acids. CDR1 MNHEY and CDR2 SVGAGI come from the germline V gene. Trimming shortened V by 8 bases and J by 5 bases, and 15 bases separated the two germline ends. CDR3 sequence: CASHTSSGTGELFF. The CDR3 DNA is TGTGCCAGCCATACTAGTTCTGGTACCGGGGAGCTGTTTTTT.

The chain employs TRBV12-3 or TRBV12-4 and TRBJ1-5; D is perhaps TRBD1 (5 bases). Trimming left V 7 bases short and J 5 bases short, with 12 bases between. The CDR3 runs to 13 residues. The CDR3 here is CASTLGGDQPQHF. The CDR3 nucleotides read TGTGCCAGCACCCTGGGGGGGGATCAGCCCCAGCATTTT.

The chain joins TRBV6-5 to TRBJ1-6, with a tentative D call TRBD1 (5 bases). The germline V and J ends were trimmed by 0 bases and 12 bases, with 12 bases remaining between them. CDR1 is MNHEY and CDR2 is SVGAGI in the germline V gene. The CDR3 consists of 14 residues. The CDR3 DNA reads as TGTGCCAGCAGTTACTCGAACGGGGGTGTACCCCTCCACTTT. This translates into CASSYSNGGVPLHF.

This clone showed up just once. Here the CDR3 DNA reads TGTGCCAGCAGCCCATCGCCCCGGGACAAGATGTCAACTAATGAAAAACTGTTTTTT. This sequence encodes CASSPSPRDKMSTNEKLFF. The chain links TRBV11-2 to TRBJ1-4, with a possible D match to TRBD1 (6 bases). V lost 5 bases and J 0 bases, leaving 22 bases between the germline ends. Germline-derived CDR1 and CDR2 are SGHAT and FQNNGV. This CDR3 contains 19 residues.